The T cell receptor (beta chain) described here comes from a study of graft-versus-host responses after intestinal transplantation. Study at large: Anti-thymocyte globulin induction was given to all recipients, followed by tacrolimus and steroids for two to four years.

In germline, CDR1 is LNHDA, CDR2 SQIVND (reference sequence). The CDR3 sequence is 14 residues long. The ends lost 8 bases at V and 9 bases at J; junction bases unmatched: 12. Details on this clone: Its specificity is not known.

Sequencing used immunoSEQ multiplex PCR; TCRdb keeps in-frame clones, though not all of them. The table shows more than 95,000 clones, with 80% to 95% occurring only once. The TCR was taken from a human donor who received an intestinal transplant. The genes are TRBV19 and TRBJ2-1; 8 bases are a match to TRBD2. Material: unstimulated CD8+ T cells sorted from spleen or lymph node cells, obtained before intestinal transplant. Here the CDR3 DNA reads TGTGCCAGTGCCGTTACGGGGGGGGCTTTTGAGCAGTTCTTC. It is translated as CASAVTGGAFEQFF.